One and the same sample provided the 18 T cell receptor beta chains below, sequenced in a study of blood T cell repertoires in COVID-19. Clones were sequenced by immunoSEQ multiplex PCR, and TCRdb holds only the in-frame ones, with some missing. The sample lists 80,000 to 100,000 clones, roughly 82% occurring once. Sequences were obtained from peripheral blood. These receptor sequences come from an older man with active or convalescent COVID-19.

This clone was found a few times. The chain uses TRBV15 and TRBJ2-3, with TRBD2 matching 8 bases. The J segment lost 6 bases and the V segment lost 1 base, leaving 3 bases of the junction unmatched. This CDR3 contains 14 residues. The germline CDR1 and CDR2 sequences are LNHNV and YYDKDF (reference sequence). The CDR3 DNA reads TGTGCCACCAGCAGAGCGGGGGGGCCGGATACGCAGTATTTT. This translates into CATSRAGGPDTQYF.

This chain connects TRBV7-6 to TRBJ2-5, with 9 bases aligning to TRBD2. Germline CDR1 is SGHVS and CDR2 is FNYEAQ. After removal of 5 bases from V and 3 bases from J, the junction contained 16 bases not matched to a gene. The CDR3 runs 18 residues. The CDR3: CASSQGMRGGFGKETQYF. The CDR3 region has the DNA TGTGCCAGCAGCCAGGGAATGCGGGGGGGCTTCGGGAAAGAGACCCAGTACTTC. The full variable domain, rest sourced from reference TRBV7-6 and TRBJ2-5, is GAGVSQSPRYKVTKRGQDVALRCDPISGHVSLYWYRQALGQGPEFLTYFNYEAQQDKSGLPNDRFSAERPEGSISTLTIQRTEQRDSAMYRCASSQGMRGGFGKETQYFGPGTRLLVL.

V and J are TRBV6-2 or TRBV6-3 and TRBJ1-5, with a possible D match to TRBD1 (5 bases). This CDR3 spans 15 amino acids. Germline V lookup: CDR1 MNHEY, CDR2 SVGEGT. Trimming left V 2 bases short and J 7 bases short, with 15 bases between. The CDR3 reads CASSYRWGDGQPQHF. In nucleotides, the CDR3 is TGTGCCAGCAGTTACCGTTGGGGGGATGGGCAGCCCCAGCATTTT.

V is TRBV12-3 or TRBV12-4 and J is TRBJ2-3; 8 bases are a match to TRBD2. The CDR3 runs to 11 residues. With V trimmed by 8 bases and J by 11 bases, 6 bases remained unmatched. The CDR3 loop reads CASLNAGGQYF. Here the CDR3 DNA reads TGTGCCAGCCTAAACGCGGGGGGGCAGTATTTT.

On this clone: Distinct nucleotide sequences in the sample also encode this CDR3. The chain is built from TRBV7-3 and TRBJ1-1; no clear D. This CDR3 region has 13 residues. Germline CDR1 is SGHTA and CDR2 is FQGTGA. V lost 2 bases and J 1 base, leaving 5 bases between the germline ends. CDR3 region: CASSLGRNTEAFF. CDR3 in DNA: TGTGCCAGCAGCTTAGGCAGGAACACTGAAGCTTTCTTT.

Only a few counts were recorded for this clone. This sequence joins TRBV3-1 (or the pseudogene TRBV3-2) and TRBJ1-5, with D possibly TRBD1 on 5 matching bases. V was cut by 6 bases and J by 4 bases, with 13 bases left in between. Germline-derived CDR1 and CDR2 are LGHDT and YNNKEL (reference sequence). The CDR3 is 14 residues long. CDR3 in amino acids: CASRAGPGNQPQHF. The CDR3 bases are TGTGCCAGCAGGGCAGGCCCAGGGAATCAGCCCCAGCATTTT.

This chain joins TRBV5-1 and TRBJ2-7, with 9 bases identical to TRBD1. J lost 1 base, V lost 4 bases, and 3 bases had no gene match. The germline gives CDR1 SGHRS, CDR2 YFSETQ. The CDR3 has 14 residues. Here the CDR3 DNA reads TGCGCCAGCAGCGTCGGGACAGGGTCCTACGAGCAGTACTTC. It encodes CASSVGTGSYEQYF.

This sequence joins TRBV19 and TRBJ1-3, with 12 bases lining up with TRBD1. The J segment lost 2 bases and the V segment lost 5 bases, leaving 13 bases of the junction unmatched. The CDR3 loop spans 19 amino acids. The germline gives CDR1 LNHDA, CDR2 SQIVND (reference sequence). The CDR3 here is CASSALIFGTGGTGNTIYF. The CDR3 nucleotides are TGTGCCAGTAGTGCCCTCATTTTTGGGACAGGGGGCACTGGAAACACCATATATTTT.

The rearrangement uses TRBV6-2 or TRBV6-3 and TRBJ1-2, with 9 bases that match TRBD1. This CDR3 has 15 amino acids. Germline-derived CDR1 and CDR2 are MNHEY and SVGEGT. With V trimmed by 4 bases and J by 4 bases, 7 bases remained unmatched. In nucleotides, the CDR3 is TGTGCCAGCAGTTCCGCCGGGACAGGGCTCTATGGCTACACCTTC. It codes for CASSSAGTGLYGYTF.

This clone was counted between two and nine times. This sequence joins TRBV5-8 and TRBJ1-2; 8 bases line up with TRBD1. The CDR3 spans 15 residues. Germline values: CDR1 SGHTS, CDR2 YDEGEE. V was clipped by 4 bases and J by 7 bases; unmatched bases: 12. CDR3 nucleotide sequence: TGTGCCAGCAGCCGAACCGACAGGGGAGGTGGTGGCTACACCTTC. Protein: CASSRTDRGGGGYTF.

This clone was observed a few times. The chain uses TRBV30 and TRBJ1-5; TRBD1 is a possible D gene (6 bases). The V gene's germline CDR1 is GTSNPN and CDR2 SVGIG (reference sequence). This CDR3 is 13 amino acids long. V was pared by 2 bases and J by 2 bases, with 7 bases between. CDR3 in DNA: TGTGCCTGGAGTAACAGGGGCAATCAGCCCCAGCATTTT. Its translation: CAWSNRGNQPQHF. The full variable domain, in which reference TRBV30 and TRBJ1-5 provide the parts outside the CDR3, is SQTIHQWPATLVQPVGSPLSLECTVEGTSNPNLYWYRQAAGRGLQLLFYSVGIGQISSEVPQNLSASRPQDRQFILSSKKLLLSDSGFYLCAWSNRGNQPQHFGDGTRLSIL.

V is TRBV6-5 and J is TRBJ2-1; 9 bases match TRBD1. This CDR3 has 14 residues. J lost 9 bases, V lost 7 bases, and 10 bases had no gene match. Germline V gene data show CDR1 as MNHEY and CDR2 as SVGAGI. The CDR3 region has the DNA TGTGCCAGCACCCGCCGGGACAGGGCCCTTGAGCAGTTCTTC. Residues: CASTRRDRALEQFF.

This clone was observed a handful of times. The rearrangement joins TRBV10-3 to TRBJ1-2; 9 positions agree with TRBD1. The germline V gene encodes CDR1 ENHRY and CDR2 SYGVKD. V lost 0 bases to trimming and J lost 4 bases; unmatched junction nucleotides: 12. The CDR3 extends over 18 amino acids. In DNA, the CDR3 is TGTGCCATCAGTGAGTCGCTGGCGGACAGGGGATTTCCCTATGGCTACACCTTC. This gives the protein CAISESLADRGFPYGYTF.

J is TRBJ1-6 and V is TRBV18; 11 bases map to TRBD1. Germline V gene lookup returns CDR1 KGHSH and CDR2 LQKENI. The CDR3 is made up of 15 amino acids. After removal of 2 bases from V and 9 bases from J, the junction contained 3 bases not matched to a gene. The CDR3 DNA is TGTGCCAGCTCACCATCTGGGACAGGGGGTTCACCCCTCCACTTT. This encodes CASSPSGTGGSPLHF.

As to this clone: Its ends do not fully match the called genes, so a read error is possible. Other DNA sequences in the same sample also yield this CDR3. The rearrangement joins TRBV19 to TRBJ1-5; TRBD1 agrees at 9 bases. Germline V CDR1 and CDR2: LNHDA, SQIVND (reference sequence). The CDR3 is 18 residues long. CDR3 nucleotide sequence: TGTGCCAGTAGTATAGAGGGACAGGGATTTGGTAGCAATCAGCCCCAACATTTT. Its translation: CASSIEGQGFGSNQPQHF.

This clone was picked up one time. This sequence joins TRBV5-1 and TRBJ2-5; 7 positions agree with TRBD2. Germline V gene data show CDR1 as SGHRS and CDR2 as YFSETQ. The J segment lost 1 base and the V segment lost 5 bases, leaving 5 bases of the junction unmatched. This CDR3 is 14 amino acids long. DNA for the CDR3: TGCGCCAGCAGTTATATAGCGGGCCAAGAGACCCAGTACTTC. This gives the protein CASSYIAGQETQYF.

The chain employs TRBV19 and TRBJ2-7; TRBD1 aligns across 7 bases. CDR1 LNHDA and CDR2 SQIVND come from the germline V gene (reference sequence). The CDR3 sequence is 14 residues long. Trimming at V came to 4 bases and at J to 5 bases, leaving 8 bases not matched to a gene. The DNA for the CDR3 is TGTGCCAGTAGTAGAGGGACAGTCTATAACGAGCAGTACTTC. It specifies CASSRGTVYNEQYF.

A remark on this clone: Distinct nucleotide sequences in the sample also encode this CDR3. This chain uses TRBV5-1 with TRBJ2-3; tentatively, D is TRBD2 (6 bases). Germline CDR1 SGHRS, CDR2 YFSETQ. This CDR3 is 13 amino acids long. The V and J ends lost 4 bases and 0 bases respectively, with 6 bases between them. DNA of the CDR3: TGCGCCAGCAGCAGCGGGAGCACAGATACGCAGTATTTT. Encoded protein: CASSSGSTDTQYF.